This passage covers 10 T cell receptor beta chains from one sample sequenced in a study of cytomegalovirus exposure and HLA in healthy donors. Sequenced by immunoSEQ multiplex PCR; TCRdb stores in-frame clones only, minus some. The sample has 110,000 to 150,000 clones; 75% to 90% are singletons. Sequenced material: PBMCs. Receptor source: a woman aged 18-29 years in good health and CMV-seropositive.

The chain combines TRBV7-6 with TRBJ2-1; weak D call: TRBD1 (5 bases). The CDR3 contains 13 residues. Germline-derived CDR1 and CDR2 are SGHVS and FNYEAQ. Trimming left V 7 bases short and J 6 bases short, with 13 bases between. CDR3 sequence reads: CASTVQAGNEQFF. CDR3 nucleotides: TGTGCCAGCACCGTACAGGCCGGCAATGAGCAGTTCTTC. The variable domain in full, completed from reference TRBV7-6 and TRBJ2-1, reads GAGVSQSPRYKVTKRGQDVALRCDPISGHVSLYWYRQALGQGPEFLTYFNYEAQQDKSGLPNDRFSAERPEGSISTLTIQRTEQRDSAMYRCASTVQAGNEQFFGPGTRLTVL.

The chain recombines TRBV27 with TRBJ2-7; 9 positions match TRBD1. Germline V lookup: CDR1 MNHEY, CDR2 SMNVEV (reference sequence). V trimming: 10 bases; J trimming: 2 bases; junction bases outside the gene matches: 9. This CDR3 comprises 14 residues. CDR3 nucleotides: TGTGCCACCTCGGACAGGGGAAAGACCTACGAGCAGTACTTC. This encodes CATSDRGKTYEQYF.

This clone has just one count. The chain carries TRBV28 and TRBJ2-5; D perhaps matches TRBD1 (5 bases). V shed 5 bases and J shed 4 bases, with 8 bases lying between them. CDR3 length: 12 residues. The germline V gene encodes CDR1 MDHEN and CDR2 SYDVKM. CDR3 region: CASSTDRETQYF. The CDR3 region has the DNA TGTGCCAGCAGTACCGACAGAGAGACCCAGTACTTC. Complete variable domain (other parts from reference TRBV28 and TRBJ2-5): DVKVTQSSRYLVKRTGEKVFLECVQDMDHENMFWYRQDPGLGLRLIYFSYDVKMKEKGDIPEGYSVSREKKERFSLILESASTNQTSMYLCASSTDRETQYFGPGTRLLVL.

V usage is TRBV5-4 and J usage is TRBJ1-1; D may be TRBD1 (6 bases). The CDR3 consists of 14 residues. Per germline, CDR1 SGHNT and CDR2 YYREEE (reference sequence). The V and J ends lost 3 bases and 2 bases respectively, with 11 bases between them. The CDR3 nucleotides read TGTGCCAGCAGCTCCGCGGGGGGCAACACTGAAGCTTTCTTT. It is translated as CASSSAGGNTEAFF. The variable domain in full, with the rest retrieved from reference TRBV5-4 and TRBJ1-1, is ETGVTQSPTHLIKTRGQQVTLRCSSQSGHNTVSWYQQALGQGPQFIFQYYREEENGRGNFPPRFSGLQFPNYSSELNVNALELDDSALYLCASSSAGGNTEAFFGQGTRLTVV.

The chain employs TRBV5-1 and TRBJ2-2; possible D gene TRBD1, 6 bases. This CDR3 spans 15 amino acids. Trimming removed 0 bases from V and 0 bases from J, with 6 bases in between. The germline V gene encodes CDR1 SGHRS and CDR2 YFSETQ. CDR3 in amino acids: CASSLDRANTGELFF. The DNA of the CDR3 is TGCGCCAGCAGCTTGGACAGGGCGAACACCGGGGAGCTGTTTTTT.

The chain links TRBV7-9 to TRBJ2-1; a weak D match, TRBD2 (5 bases). Trimming shortened V by 8 bases and J by 5 bases, and 19 bases separated the two germline ends. The CDR3 is 15 residues long. CDR1 SEHNR and CDR2 FQNEAQ come from the germline V gene (reference sequence). The CDR3 region has the DNA TGTGCCAGCCACCCCCCTGGAGGAATAGACAATGAGCAGTTCTTC. As protein: CASHPPGGIDNEQFF.

The CDR3 is CASSPGQGLGSYNEQFF. In DNA, the CDR3 is TGTGCCAGCAGCCCGGGACAGGGTTTGGGCTCCTACAATGAGCAGTTCTTC. The genes are TRBV7-9 and TRBJ2-1; 9 bases map to TRBD1. The V segment lost 5 bases and the J segment 0 bases; nucleotides outside the gene matches: 8. The germline CDR1 and CDR2 sequences are SEHNR and FQNEAQ (reference sequence). The CDR3 has 17 residues.

The CDR3 DNA reads as TGTGCCAGCAGCCTGGGACTAGCGGGGGGCTTTACCCCCGAGCAGTACTTC. It codes for CASSLGLAGGFTPEQYF. This sequence joins TRBV13 and TRBJ2-7; 15 bases agree with TRBD2. Unmatched junction bases numbered 11, after V lost 5 bases and J lost 6 bases. CDR3 length equals 17 residues. CDR1 and CDR2 (germline): PRHDT, FYEKMQ (reference sequence).

The chain is built from TRBV7-9 and TRBJ2-3; TRBD2 matches at 8 bases. V trimming: 7 bases; J trimming: 10 bases; junction bases outside the gene matches: 10. This CDR3 spans 13 amino acids. CDR1 SEHNR and CDR2 FQNEAQ come from the germline V gene (reference sequence). CDR3 amino acids: CASNHGGADAQYF. In DNA form, the CDR3 reads TGTGCCAGCAACCACGGGGGGGCTGATGCGCAGTATTTT.

This chain connects TRBV29-1 to TRBJ1-1, with a weak D call TRBD1 (5 bases). Germline values: CDR1 SQVTM, CDR2 ANQGSEA. The CDR3 has 15 amino acids. Trimming left V 4 bases short and J 4 bases short, with 19 bases between. CDR3 protein: CSVGPPGDESTEAFF. The DNA for the CDR3 is TGCAGCGTTGGACCCCCGGGGGATGAGAGCACTGAAGCTTTCTTT. Combining the CDR3 with reference TRBV29-1 and TRBJ1-1 gives the whole variable domain SAVISQKPSRDICQRGTSLTIQCQVDSQVTMMFWYRQQPGQSLTLIATANQGSEATYESGFVIDKFPISRPNLTFSTLTVSNMSPEDSSIYLCSVGPPGDESTEAFFGQGTRLTVV.